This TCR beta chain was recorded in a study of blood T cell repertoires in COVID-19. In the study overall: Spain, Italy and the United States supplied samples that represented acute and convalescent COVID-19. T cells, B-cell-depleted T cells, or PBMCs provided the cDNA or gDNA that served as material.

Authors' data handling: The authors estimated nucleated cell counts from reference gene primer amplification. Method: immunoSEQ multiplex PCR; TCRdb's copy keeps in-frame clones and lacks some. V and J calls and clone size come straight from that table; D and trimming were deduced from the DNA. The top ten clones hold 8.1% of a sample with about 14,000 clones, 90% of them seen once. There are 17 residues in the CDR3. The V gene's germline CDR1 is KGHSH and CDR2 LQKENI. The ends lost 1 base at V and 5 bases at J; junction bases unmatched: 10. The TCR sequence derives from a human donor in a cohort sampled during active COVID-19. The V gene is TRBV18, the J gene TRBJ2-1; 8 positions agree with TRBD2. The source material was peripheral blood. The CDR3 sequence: CASSPRPPGGGHNEQFF. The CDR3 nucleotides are TGTGCCAGCTCACCACGTCCCCCGGGAGGGGGTCACAATGAGCAGTTCTTC.